Listed here are 6 T cell receptor beta chains from one sample, sequenced in a study of response to subunit inactivated influenza vaccine. One entry per CDR3 protein, called by TCRdb with MiXCR from the RT-PCR reads. Of about 500,000 distinct CDR3 sequences listed, approximately 15% are singletons. This material consisted of CD4+ T cells sorted from PBMCs, taken less than 25 months after vaccination. The receptors here all came from a man between 50 and 75 years old who received an inactivated influenza vaccine.

The rearrangement links TRBV20-1 to TRBJ2-1; TRBD2 matches 10 bases. With 0 bases clipped from V and 8 bases from J, the junction kept 7 bases outside the gene matches. Germline values: CDR1 DFQATT, CDR2 SNEGSKA (reference sequence). The CDR3 length is 15 residues. CDR3 DNA: TGCAGTGCTAGAGATTTAGCGGGAGGTTGGGATGAGCAGTTCTTC. It encodes CSARDLAGGWDEQFF.

This clonotype was seen only a few times. This chain links TRBV7-2 with TRBJ2-3, with unresolved D. Trimming cost V 5 bases and J 2 bases, with 11 bases left between them. CDR1 and CDR2 from the germline V gene are SGHTA and FQGNSA. The CDR3 sequence is 14 residues long. In nucleotides, the CDR3 is TGTGCCAGCAGCCAAGACGGGCCCACAGATACGCAGTATTTT. Translating gives CASSQDGPTDTQYF.

The chain uses TRBV6-1 and TRBJ1-5, with D possibly being TRBD1 (5 bases). V was pared by 7 bases and J by 6 bases, with 13 bases between. CDR3 size: 13 residues. Per the germline V gene, CDR1 is MNHNS and CDR2 is SASEGT. CDR3 sequence reads: CASNGGGGQPQHF. The DNA for the CDR3 is TGTGCCAGCAACGGGGGGGGAGGTCAGCCCCAGCATTTT.

V gene TRBV7-8 combines with J gene TRBJ2-2; 10 bases line up with TRBD1. After removal of 5 bases from V and 7 bases from J, the junction contained 10 bases not matched to a gene. This CDR3 region has 16 residues. CDR1 is SGHVS, CDR2 FQNEAQ, per germline. CDR3 DNA: TGTGCCAGCAGCCCCTACGACAGGGGGCTTGGCGGGGAGCTGTTTTTT. Translated: CASSPYDRGLGGELFF. Supplemented by reference TRBV7-8 and TRBJ2-2, the full variable domain reads GAGVSQSPRYKVAKRGQDVALRCDPISGHVSLFWYQQALGQGPEFLTYFQNEAQLDKSGLPSDRFFAERPEGSVSTLKIQRTQQEDSAVYLCASSPYDRGLGGELFFGEGSRLTVL.

In its sample, this clonotype was seen a few times. The chain joins TRBV9 to TRBJ2-1; D not resolved. The CDR3 contains 14 residues. CDR1 SGDLS and CDR2 YYNGEE come from the germline V gene. V shed 7 bases and J shed 0 bases, with 11 bases lying between them. The CDR3 is CASGETSSYNEQFF. DNA of the CDR3: TGTGCCAGCGGCGAGACCAGCTCCTACAATGAGCAGTTCTTC.

V is TRBV29-1 and J is TRBJ2-3, with a tentative D call TRBD1 (5 bases). The CDR3 loop spans 13 amino acids. V shed 3 bases and J shed 1 base, with 8 bases lying between them. Germline assignment: CDR1 SQVTM and CDR2 ANQGSEA. The DNA of the CDR3 is TGCAGCGTTGACAGGGCGGGCACAGATACGCAGTATTTT. Translating it yields CSVDRAGTDTQYF.